The 19 T cell receptor beta chains in this list originate from one sample, sequenced in a study of tumor-infiltrating lymphocytes in primary liver carcinoma. RNA isolated from unsorted whole blood supplied the blood RNA, with germline DNA also extracted. Priming with a constant-region primer yielded TCR beta cDNA from around 540 ng total RNA. The TCR beta library was amplified through three nested multiplex PCR rounds in a modified ARM-PCR procedure. Amplification in the first two PCR rounds was performed using TRBV1-TRBV30 forward primers and a C-beta reverse primer for approximately 10 cycles each. TCRdb processed the multiplex PCR reads anew with MiXCR; each CDR3 protein has one entry. Of roughly 180,000 distinct CDR3 sequences listed, 60% are singletons. Sample: peripheral blood. The receptors were gathered from a man aged 40-49 years with primary liver carcinoma and hepatitis B virus infection.

The V gene is TRBV29-1, the J gene TRBJ2-3; D not resolved. The V gene lost 7 bases and the J gene lost 1 base, with 12 bases spanning the gap. The CDR3 consists of 13 residues. Per the germline V gene, CDR1 is SQVTM and CDR2 is ANQGSEA. The CDR3 here is CSGKVTGTDTQYF. The CDR3 DNA reads TGCAGCGGTAAAGTCACAGGCACAGATACGCAGTATTTT.

This clonotype was seen only once. The genes are TRBV4-2 and TRBJ2-6; TRBD2 matches at 7 bases. The CDR3 has 16 amino acids. CDR1 is LGHNA, CDR2 YNFKEQ, per germline. V lost 3 bases, J lost 4 bases, and 6 bases stayed unmatched. The CDR3: CASSQVGGDGANVLTF. DNA for the CDR3: TGTGCCAGCAGCCAGGTGGGGGGGGACGGGGCCAACGTCCTGACTTTC.

The gene calls are TRBV4-1 and TRBJ2-1; possibly TRBD1 for D (5 bases). Trimming shortened V by 1 base and J by 9 bases, and 16 bases separated the two germline ends. Looked up from germline, CDR1 is MGHRA and CDR2 is YSYEKL. The CDR3 runs 15 residues. CDR3 residues: CASSQAQQAQFEQFF. In DNA, the CDR3 is TGCGCCAGCAGCCAAGCTCAACAGGCTCAATTTGAGCAGTTCTTC.

The rearrangement links TRBV6-2 or TRBV6-3 to TRBJ2-7; tentatively, D is TRBD2 (6 bases). The V end lost 2 bases, the J end lost 6 bases, and 8 bases lay between the germline ends. CDR3 length equals 12 residues. Per the germline V gene, CDR1 is MNHEY and CDR2 is SVGEGT. Here the CDR3 reads CASSYGGSEQYF. CDR3 DNA sequence: TGTGCCAGCAGTTACGGGGGGTCCGAGCAGTACTTC.

This clonotype was detected a few times. This chain connects TRBV6-5 to TRBJ2-1; D ambiguous. CDR1 is MNHEY and CDR2 is SVGAGI in the germline V gene. V dropped 6 bases and J dropped 0 bases, with 15 bases sitting between them. CDR3 length equals 16 residues. As DNA, the CDR3 is TGTGCCAGCAGCTCCTCCGGGCTGAGCTCCTACAATGAGCAGTTCTTC. This encodes CASSSSGLSSYNEQFF.

The chain carries TRBV29-1 and TRBJ1-1; D gene uncertain. This CDR3 region has 11 residues. Germline lookup yields CDR1 SQVTM and CDR2 ANQGSEA. Trimming cost V 6 bases and J 3 bases, with 8 bases left between them. The CDR3 nucleotides read TGCAGCGTCGTGCCGGACACTGAAGCTTTCTTT. This codes for CSVVPDTEAFF.

This chain uses TRBV11-2 with TRBJ1-5; 8 bases are a match to TRBD1. V lost 5 bases, J lost 4 bases, and 10 bases stayed unmatched. Looked up from germline, CDR1 is SGHAT and CDR2 is FQNNGV. The CDR3 length is 16 residues. CDR3 in amino acids: CASSMGTGGGNQPQHF. The CDR3 coding sequence is TGTGCCAGCAGCATGGGAACAGGGGGAGGAAATCAGCCCCAGCATTTT.

In this sample, this clonotype turned up a few times. The chain links TRBV28 to TRBJ2-7, with 9 positions matching TRBD2. Trimming at V came to 2 bases and at J to 6 bases, leaving 5 bases not matched to a gene. This CDR3 is built from 14 residues. Germline V gene sequence: CDR1 MDHEN, CDR2 SYDVKM. CDR3 protein: CASSLGGLAREQYF. The CDR3 DNA reads as TGTGCCAGCAGTTTAGGAGGACTAGCGCGCGAGCAGTACTTC.

This clonotype was recorded once. A much larger clone differs from this one at a single base, so this may be a read error. The rearrangement joins TRBV6-5 to TRBJ2-2; maybe TRBD1 (5 bases). The V and J ends lost 2 bases and 4 bases respectively, with 14 bases between them. The germline CDR1 and CDR2 sequences are MNHEY and SVGAGI. CDR3 size: 16 residues. This CDR3 is CASSYQTERLTGELFF. CDR3 DNA: TGTGCCAGCAGTTACCAGACAGAGAGGCTCACCGGGGAGCTGTTTTTT.

This sequence joins TRBV11-2 and TRBJ2-3, with D possibly being TRBD2 (6 bases). Trimming took 3 bases from V and 1 from J, leaving 14 bases between them. The CDR3 is 16 amino acids. Germline values: CDR1 SGHAT, CDR2 FQNNGV. The CDR3 bases are TGTGCCAGCAGCTTCCTAGTATTAGCGGGCACAGATACGCAGTATTTT. It yields the protein CASSFLVLAGTDTQYF.

V and J are TRBV12-3 or TRBV12-4 and TRBJ1-6; D possibly corresponds to TRBD1 (5 bases). V lost 5 bases to trimming and J lost 11 bases, with 19 bases between them. The CDR3 spans 15 residues. CDR3 sequence (DNA): TGTGCCAGCAGTCTCGGATTGGGGGACCGCACACCCCTCCACTTT. Translated, it gives CASSLGLGDRTPLHF.

This clonotype was recorded a few times. V and J are TRBV29-1 and TRBJ2-3; 7 nucleotides align to TRBD2. Germline V gives CDR1 SQVTM, CDR2 ANQGSEA. With 3 bases clipped from V and 4 bases from J, the junction kept 7 bases outside the gene matches. This CDR3 region has 14 residues. The CDR3 DNA follows: TGCAGCGTTGATAGGCGGCTAGCGGCAGATACGCAGTATTTT. It yields the protein CSVDRRLAADTQYF.

In this sample, this clonotype turned up a few times. The V and J genes are TRBV6-1 and TRBJ1-3; D gene uncertain. V lost 1 base and J lost 0, with 4 bases in between. The CDR3 contains 14 residues. Germline V lookup: CDR1 MNHNS, CDR2 SASEGT. CDR3 DNA sequence: TGTGCCAGCAGTGAAGGCTACTCTGGAAACACCATATATTTT. It is translated as CASSEGYSGNTIYF.

In DNA, the CDR3 is TGTGCCAGCAGCTTTGGACGGTTTTTTAGCAATCAGCCCCAGCATTTT. Protein product: CASSFGRFFSNQPQHF. This chain joins TRBV6-2 or TRBV6-3 and TRBJ1-5; no clear D. The V end lost 6 bases, the J end lost 0 bases, and 15 bases lay between the germline ends. The CDR3 has 16 residues. Germline values: CDR1 MNHEY, CDR2 SVGEGT.

This clonotype came up a few times. V usage is TRBV12-3 or TRBV12-4 and J usage is TRBJ1-4; 10 nucleotides match TRBD1. There are 17 residues in the CDR3. With 11 bases clipped from V and 3 bases from J, the junction kept 15 bases outside the gene matches. CDR3: CACDRGQGTGANEKLFF. The CDR3 region has the DNA TGTGCCTGCGACCGGGGACAGGGGACGGGGGCTAATGAAAAACTGTTTTTT.

Comments on this clonotype: Because the CDR3 is missing its conserved closing phenylalanine or tryptophan, this is likely a read error. The chain carries TRBV11-2 and TRBJ2-7; possibly TRBD1 or TRBD2 for D (5 bases each). Germline V gives CDR1 SGHAT, CDR2 FQNNGV. The CDR3 runs to 14 residues. Deletions cut 3 bases from V and 2 bases from J, with 11 bases between. The CDR3 DNA is TGTGCCAGCAGCTTGGGGCAGGAGGCCTACGAGCAGTACTTA. This codes for CASSLGQEAYEQYL.

This clonotype was counted only a few times. This chain joins TRBV6-1 and TRBJ1-5; 8 bases map to TRBD1. The length of the CDR3 is 14 residues. V lost 9 bases, J lost 3 bases, and 7 bases stayed unmatched. CDR1 MNHNS and CDR2 SASEGT come from the germline V gene. The CDR3 DNA is TGTGCCAGGGAGGACAGGGAGGTCAATCAGCCCCAGCATTTT. This translates into CAREDREVNQPQHF.

This clonotype was counted only a few times. The J gene is TRBJ1-1, the V gene TRBV4-2; D unresolved. CDR1 and CDR2 (germline): LGHNA, YNFKEQ. The CDR3 consists of 14 residues. V was pared by 0 bases and J by 0 bases, with 5 bases between. CDR3 bases: TGTGCCAGCAGCCAAGACAGACTGAACACTGAAGCTTTCTTT. Its translation is CASSQDRLNTEAFF.

This clonotype has a count of ten or more. This chain joins TRBV5-4 and TRBJ2-5; D gene uncertain. Germline CDR1 is SGHNT and CDR2 is YYREEE (reference sequence). The CDR3 runs 15 residues. The V and J ends lost 4 bases and 0 bases respectively, with 13 bases between them. This CDR3 reads CASSPSVQDQETQYF. CDR3 bases: TGTGCCAGCAGCCCTTCTGTCCAGGACCAAGAGACCCAGTACTTC.